The T cell receptor (beta chain) described here comes from a study of CD8+CD57+ T cells in acquired aplastic anemia (dated by TCRdb to the late 2010s). Background on the whole study: A mean of around 3.2 ug of DNA, ranging from roughly 0.19 to 27.4 ug, was extracted from sorted CD4+ and CD8+ cells. CD8+CD57+ expansion was defined as a frequency above the mean frequency observed in healthy subjects.

Patients chosen for sequencing had shown expansion of CD8+CD57+ cells by flow cytometry. All patients had severe acquired aplastic anemia diagnosed by International Study of Aplastic Anemia and Agranulocytosis and Camitta criteria. No patient had received any therapy when blood was sampled. The study deep-sequenced TCR repertoires of sorted CD4+ and CD8+ blood T cells from severe aplastic anemia patients and healthy subjects. Patients were enrolled under clinicaltrials.gov protocols 00001620, 01623167, 00001397, 00071045, 00081523 and 00961064 in the USA. Ficoll-Paque density gradient centrifugation was used to isolate peripheral blood mononuclear cells. Before DNA was extracted, CD4+ and CD8+ T cells were sorted using either FACS or magnetic beads. TCR beta VDJ combination and CDR3 sequence profiling used genomic DNA as the template. TCR repertoire sequencing was run on an Illumina HiSeq 2000. As for the authors' bioinformatics: TRBV/TRBJ rearrangement plots, CDR3 size and DJ length profiles, and Simpson's diversity index were used to assess repertoires. The most abundant DNA sequence in the deep sequencing data was taken as the immunodominant clone. CDR3 amino acid sequences were screened for sharing across subjects and were compared with published repertoires and the VDJdb database. TCRdb reprocessing: public reads trimmed at Q25 with fastp, clones called with MiXCR, in-frame beta chains kept. Rows merge per CDR3 protein into single entries with the most common DNA and genes. The V and J calls, along with clone size, are taken from TCRdb and not from the paper's own processing. The sample table contains approximately 220,000 distinct CDR3 sequences; only one count was recorded for roughly 50% of them. The ten largest clones take up just under 20% of the sample.

The CDR3 runs 16 amino acids, cysteine and phenylalanine included. Solely the CDR3 DNA is kept, with 48 bases framed from the first base. For CDR1 and CDR2, the germline V gene lists SGHRS and YFSETQ. Between the V and J ends, shortened by 0 bases and 1 base respectively, the junction contains 13 bases. About this clonotype itself: Its antigen remains unidentified. No qualities accompany the bases; no much larger clone lies one base away.

General findings and caveats noted by the study authors: Between patients and healthy controls, no significant difference in CD8+ Simpson's diversity was found (P=0.060). Twenty-nine CD8+ CDR3 sequences were shared between patients and controls but appeared highly expressed in patients and within their immunodominant clones.

The clonotype comes from a human donor with aplastic anemia. Sequenced sample: sorted CD4+, CD8+, or CD8+CD57+ T cells (not recorded which) from PBMCs. The chain is encoded by TRBV5-1 joined to TRBJ1-1, with the D gene not clear enough to name. The CDR3 corresponds to CASSLVSGFKNTEAFF. The nucleotides are TGCGCCAGCAGCTTGGTGAGCGGATTTAAGAACACTGAAGCTTTCTTT. With all but the CDR3 taken from the reference TRBV5-1 and TRBJ1-1 genes, the full variable domain is: KAGVTQTPRYLIKTRGQQVTLSCSPISGHRSVSWYQQTPGQGLQFLFEYFSETQRNKGNFPGRFSGRQFSNSRSEMNVSTLELGDSALYLCASSLVSGFKNTEAFFGQGTRLTVV.